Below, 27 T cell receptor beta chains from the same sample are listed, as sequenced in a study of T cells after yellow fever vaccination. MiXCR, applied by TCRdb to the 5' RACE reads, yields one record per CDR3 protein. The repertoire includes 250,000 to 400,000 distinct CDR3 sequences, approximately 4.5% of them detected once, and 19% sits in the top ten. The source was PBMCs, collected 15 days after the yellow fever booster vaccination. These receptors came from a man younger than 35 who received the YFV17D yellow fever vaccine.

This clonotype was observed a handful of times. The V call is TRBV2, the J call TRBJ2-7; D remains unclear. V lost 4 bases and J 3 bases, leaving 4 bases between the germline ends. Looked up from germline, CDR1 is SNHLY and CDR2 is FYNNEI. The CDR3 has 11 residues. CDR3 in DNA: TGTGCCAGCAGTGGTCTCTACGAGCAGTACGTC. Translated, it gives CASSGLYEQYV.

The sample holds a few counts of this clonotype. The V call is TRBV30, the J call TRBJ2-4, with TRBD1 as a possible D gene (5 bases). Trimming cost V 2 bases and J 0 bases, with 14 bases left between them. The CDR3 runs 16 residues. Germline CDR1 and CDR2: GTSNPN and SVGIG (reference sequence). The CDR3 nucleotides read TGTGCCTGGAGTTATGCAGGGTTCCTAGCCAAAAACATTCAGTACTTC. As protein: CAWSYAGFLAKNIQYF.

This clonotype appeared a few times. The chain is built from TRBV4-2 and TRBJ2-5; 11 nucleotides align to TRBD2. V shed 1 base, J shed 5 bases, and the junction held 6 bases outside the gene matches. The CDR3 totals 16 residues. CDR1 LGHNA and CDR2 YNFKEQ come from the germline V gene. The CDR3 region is CASSQGLAGGWETQYF. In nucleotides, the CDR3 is TGTGCCAGCAGCCAAGGGCTAGCGGGGGGCTGGGAGACCCAGTACTTC.

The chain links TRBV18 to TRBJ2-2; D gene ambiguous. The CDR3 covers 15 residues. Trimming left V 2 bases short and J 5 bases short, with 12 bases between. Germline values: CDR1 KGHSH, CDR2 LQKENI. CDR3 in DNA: TGTGCCAGCTCACCAGGAAACGAACGTACCGGGGAGCTGTTTTTT. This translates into CASSPGNERTGELFF.

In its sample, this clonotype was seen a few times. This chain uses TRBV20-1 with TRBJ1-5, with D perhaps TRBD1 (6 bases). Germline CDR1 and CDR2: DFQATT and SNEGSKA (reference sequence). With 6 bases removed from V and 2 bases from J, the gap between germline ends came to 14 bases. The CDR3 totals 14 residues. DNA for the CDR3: TGCAGTGCCGCGCAGGGGACGGGCAATCAGCCCCAGCATTTT. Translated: CSAAQGTGNQPQHF.

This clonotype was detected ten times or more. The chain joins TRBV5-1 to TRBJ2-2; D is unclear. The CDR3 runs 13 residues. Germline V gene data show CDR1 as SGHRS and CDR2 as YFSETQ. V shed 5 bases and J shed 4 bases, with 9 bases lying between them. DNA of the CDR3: TGCGCCAGCAGTTGGGTCGGCACCGGGGAGCTGTTTTTT. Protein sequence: CASSWVGTGELFF.

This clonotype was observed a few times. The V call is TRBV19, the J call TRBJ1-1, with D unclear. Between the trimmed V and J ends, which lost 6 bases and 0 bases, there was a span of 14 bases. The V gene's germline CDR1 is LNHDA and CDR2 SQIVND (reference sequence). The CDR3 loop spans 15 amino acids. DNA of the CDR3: TGTGCCAGTAGCCCCCATTTGAGGCTGAACACTGAAGCTTTCTTT. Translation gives CASSPHLRLNTEAFF.

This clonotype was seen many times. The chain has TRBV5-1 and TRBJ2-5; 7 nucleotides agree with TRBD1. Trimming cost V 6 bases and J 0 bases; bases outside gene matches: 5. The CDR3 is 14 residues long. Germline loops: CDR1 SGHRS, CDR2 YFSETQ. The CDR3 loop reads CASTPDRDQETQYF. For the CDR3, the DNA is TGCGCCAGCACTCCCGACAGGGACCAAGAGACCCAGTACTTC.

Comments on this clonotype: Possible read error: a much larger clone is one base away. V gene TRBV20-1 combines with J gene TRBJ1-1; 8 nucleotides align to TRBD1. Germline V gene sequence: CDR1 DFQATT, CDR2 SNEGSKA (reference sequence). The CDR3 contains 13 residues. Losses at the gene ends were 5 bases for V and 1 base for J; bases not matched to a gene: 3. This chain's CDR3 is CSAWGQANTEAFF. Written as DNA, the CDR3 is TGCAGTGCTTGGGGACAGGCGAACACTGAAGCTTTCTTT.

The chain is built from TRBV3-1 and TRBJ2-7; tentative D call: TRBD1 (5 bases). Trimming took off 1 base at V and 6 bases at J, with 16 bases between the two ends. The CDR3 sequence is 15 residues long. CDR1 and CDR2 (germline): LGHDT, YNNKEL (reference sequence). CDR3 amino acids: CASSQGSGFVAEQYF. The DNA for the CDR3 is TGTGCCAGCAGCCAAGGCTCAGGGTTTGTCGCCGAGCAGTACTTC.

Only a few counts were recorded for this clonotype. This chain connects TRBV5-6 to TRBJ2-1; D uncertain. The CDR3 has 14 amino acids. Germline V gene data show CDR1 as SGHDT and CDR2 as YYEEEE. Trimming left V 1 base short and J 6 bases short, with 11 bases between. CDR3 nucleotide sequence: TGTGCCAGCAGCTTGTTGACCCGAACCAATGAGCAGTTCTTC. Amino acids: CASSLLTRTNEQFF.

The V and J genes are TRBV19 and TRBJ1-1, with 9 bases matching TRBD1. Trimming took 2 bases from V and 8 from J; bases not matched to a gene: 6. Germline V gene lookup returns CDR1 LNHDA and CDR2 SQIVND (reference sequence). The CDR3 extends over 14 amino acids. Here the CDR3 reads CASSIYPTGGEAFF. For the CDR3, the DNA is TGTGCCAGTAGTATATACCCTACAGGGGGCGAAGCTTTCTTT.

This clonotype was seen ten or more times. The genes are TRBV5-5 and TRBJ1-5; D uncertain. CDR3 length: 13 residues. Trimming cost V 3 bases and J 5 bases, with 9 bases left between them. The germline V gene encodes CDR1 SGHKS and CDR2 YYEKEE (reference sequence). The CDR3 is CASSSPGHQPQHF. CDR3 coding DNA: TGTGCCAGCAGCTCCCCCGGTCATCAGCCCCAGCATTTT.

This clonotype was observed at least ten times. CDR3 region: CASSQTRLYGYTF. The CDR3 nucleotides read TGCGCCAGCAGCCAAACGCGTCTCTATGGCTACACCTTC. The chain links TRBV4-3 to TRBJ1-2; D is undetermined. Looked up from germline, CDR1 is LGHNA and CDR2 is YSLEER. CDR3 length equals 13 residues. V was pared by 2 bases and J by 4 bases, with 8 bases between.

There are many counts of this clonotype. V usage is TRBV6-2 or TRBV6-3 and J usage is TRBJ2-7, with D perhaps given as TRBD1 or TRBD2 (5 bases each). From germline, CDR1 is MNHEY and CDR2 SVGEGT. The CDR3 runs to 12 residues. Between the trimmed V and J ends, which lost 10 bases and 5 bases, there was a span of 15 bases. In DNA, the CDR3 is TGTGCCACGTCTGGGACGGTTCACGAGCAGTACTTC. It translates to CATSGTVHEQYF.

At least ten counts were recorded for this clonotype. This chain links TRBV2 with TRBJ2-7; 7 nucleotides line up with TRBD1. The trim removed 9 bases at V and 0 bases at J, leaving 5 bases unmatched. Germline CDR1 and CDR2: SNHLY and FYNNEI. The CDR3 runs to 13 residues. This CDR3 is CASEGTASYEQYF. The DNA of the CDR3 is TGTGCCAGTGAGGGGACAGCCTCCTACGAGCAGTACTTC.

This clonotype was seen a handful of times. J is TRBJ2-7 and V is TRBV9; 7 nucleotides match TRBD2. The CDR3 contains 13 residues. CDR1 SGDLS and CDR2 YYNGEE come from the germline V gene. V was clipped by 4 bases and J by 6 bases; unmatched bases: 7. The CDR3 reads CASSPKTSLEQYV. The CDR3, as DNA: TGTGCCAGCAGCCCTAAGACTAGCCTCGAGCAGTACGTC.

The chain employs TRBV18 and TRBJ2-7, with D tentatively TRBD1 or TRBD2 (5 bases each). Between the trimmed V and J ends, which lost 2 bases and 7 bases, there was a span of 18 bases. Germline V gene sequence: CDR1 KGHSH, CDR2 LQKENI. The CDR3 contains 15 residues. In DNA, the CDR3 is TGTGCCAGCTCACCATCTACAGGTGGACTGAAGGAGCAGTACTTC. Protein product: CASSPSTGGLKEQYF.

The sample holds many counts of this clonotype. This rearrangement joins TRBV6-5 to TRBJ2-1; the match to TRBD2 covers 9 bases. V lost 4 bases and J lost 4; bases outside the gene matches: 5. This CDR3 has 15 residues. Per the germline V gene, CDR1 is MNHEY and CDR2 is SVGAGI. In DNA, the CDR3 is TGTGCCAGCAGTTCCCTAGCGGGGATTTACAATGAGCAGTTCTTC. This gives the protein CASSSLAGIYNEQFF.

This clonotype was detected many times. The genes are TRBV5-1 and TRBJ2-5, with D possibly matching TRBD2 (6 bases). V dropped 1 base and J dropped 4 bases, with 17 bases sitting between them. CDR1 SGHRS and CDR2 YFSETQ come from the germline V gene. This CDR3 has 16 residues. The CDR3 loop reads CASSLFLGSGRETQYF. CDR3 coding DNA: TGCGCCAGCAGCTTGTTTCTCGGTAGCGGTAGAGAGACCCAGTACTTC. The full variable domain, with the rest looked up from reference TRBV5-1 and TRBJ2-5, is KAGVTQTPRYLIKTRGQQVTLSCSPISGHRSVSWYQQTPGQGLQFLFEYFSETQRNKGNFPGRFSGRQFSNSRSEMNVSTLELGDSALYLCASSLFLGSGRETQYFGPGTRLLVL.

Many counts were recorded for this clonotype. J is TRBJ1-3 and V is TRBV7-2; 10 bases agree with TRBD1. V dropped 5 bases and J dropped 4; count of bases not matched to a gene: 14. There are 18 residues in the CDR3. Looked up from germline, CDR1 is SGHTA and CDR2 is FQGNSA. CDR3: CASSPTGTGALRGNTIYF. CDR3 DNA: TGTGCCAGCAGCCCAACCGGGACAGGGGCCCTCCGGGGAAACACCATATATTTT.

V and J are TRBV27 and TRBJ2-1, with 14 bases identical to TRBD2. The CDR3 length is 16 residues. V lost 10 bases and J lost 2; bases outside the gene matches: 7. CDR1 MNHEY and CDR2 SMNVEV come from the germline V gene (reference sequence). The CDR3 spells CATRLAGGRTYNEQFF. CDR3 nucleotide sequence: TGTGCCACCCGACTAGCGGGGGGGAGGACCTACAATGAGCAGTTCTTC.

The CDR3, as DNA: TGCAGTGCTAATTTTGAGATTAAATACGAGCAGTACGTC. This gives the protein CSANFEIKYEQYV. The chain uses TRBV20-1 and TRBJ2-7; unclear D gene. Germline values: CDR1 DFQATT, CDR2 SNEGSKA (reference sequence). The V gene lost 4 bases and the J gene lost 4 bases, with 14 bases spanning the gap. This CDR3 has 13 amino acids.

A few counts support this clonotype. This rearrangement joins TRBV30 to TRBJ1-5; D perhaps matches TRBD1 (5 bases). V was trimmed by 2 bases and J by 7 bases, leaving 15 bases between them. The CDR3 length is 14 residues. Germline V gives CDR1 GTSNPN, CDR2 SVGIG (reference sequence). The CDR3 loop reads CAWSKGPSGQPQHF. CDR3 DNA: TGTGCCTGGAGTAAGGGACCCAGCGGACAGCCCCAGCATTTT. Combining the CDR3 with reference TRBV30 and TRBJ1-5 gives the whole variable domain SQTIHQWPATLVQPVGSPLSLECTVEGTSNPNLYWYRQAAGRGLQLLFYSVGIGQISSEVPQNLSASRPQDRQFILSSKKLLLSDSGFYLCAWSKGPSGQPQHFGDGTRLSIL.

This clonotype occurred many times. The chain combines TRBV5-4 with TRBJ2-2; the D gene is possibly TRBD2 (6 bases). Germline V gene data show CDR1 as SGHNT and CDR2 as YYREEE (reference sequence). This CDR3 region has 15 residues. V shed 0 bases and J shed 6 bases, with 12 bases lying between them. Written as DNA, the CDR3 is TGTGCCAGCAGCTTGGAGGACCCGGGGGCCGGGGAGCTGTTTTTT. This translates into CASSLEDPGAGELFF.

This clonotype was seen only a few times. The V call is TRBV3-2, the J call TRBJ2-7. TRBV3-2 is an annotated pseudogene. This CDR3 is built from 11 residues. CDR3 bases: TGTGCCAGCAGCCAAGAAAACGAGCAGTACTTC. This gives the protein CASSQENEQYF.

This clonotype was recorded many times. The CDR3 sequence: CSVADRGGPSGANVLTF. The CDR3 DNA reads TGCAGCGTAGCTGACAGGGGAGGTCCCTCTGGGGCCAACGTCCTGACTTTC. This rearrangement joins TRBV29-1 to TRBJ2-6; TRBD1 matches at 8 bases. This CDR3 contains 17 residues. The germline gives CDR1 SQVTM, CDR2 ANQGSEA. Trimming cost V 6 bases and J 0 bases; bases outside gene matches: 10.